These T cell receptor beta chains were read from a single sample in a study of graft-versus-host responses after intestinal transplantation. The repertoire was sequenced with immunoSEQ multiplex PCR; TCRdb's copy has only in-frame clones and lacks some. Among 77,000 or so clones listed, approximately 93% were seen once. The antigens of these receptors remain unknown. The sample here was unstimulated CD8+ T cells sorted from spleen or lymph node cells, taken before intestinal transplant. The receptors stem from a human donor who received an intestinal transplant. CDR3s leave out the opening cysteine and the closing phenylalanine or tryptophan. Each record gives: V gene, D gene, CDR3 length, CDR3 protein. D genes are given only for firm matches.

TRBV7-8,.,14,ASSLEVNGLLNEQY
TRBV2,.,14,ASSEALLAGSTEAF
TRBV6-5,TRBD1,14,ASSYSPDRDPHEQY
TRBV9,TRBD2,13,ASSDSRGLANTQY
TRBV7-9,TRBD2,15,ASSGLALTSSYNEQF
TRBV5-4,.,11,ASSWSRTYEQY
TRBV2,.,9,ASSEYNEQY
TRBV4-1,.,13,ASSQDGQGTGELF
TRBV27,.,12,ASSIGQPAYEQY
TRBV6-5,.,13,ASSYGGGVYNEQF
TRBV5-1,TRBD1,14,ASSFTPGQLPYGYT
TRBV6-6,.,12,ASSTAVLDNEQF
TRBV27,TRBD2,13,ASSDIAGGRETQY
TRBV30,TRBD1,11,AGNRGDTDTQY
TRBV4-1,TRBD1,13,ASSQDGDRVYEQY
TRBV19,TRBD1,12,ASTLGQATDTQY
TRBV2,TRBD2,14,ASSFTSSGRTNEQF
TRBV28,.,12,ASSLPSSGNTIY
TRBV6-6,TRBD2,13,ASRGLAGVGETQY
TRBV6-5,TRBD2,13,ASSYPGLAGDEQF
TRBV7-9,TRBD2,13,ASSFGLAGVDEQF
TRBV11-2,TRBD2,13,ASSFTSGRDNEQF
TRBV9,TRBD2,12,ASSASGSTDTQY
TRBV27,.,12,ASTGGRGYNEQF
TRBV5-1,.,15,ASSSQIGGYGGAEAF
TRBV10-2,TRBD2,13,ASSEGLGYTDTQY
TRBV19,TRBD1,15,ASSIGSGGPLPYEQY
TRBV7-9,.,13,ASSTGTVLSETQY
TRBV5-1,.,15,ASSSPRRETSTDTQY
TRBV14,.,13,ASSQDLTGSYEQY
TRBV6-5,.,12,ASSAWTQQETQY
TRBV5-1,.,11,ASSLFSFFGYT
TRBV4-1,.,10,ASSQGIGTQY
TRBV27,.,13,ASSLWGGPGAEAF
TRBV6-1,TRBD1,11,ASNSDRGHGYT
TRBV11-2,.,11,ASSLAPLNEQY
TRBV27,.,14,ASSLSTGTDSYEQY
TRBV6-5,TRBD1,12,ASSLGTVNTEAF